This T cell receptor beta chain originates from a study of blood T cell repertoires in COVID-19 (dated by TCRdb to about 2020). With respect to the entire study: Samples from collaborators originated in the United States, Italy and Spain and spanned both the acute and convalescent phases of COVID-19. A freely available public database, intended as a resource for researchers studying the immune response to SARS-CoV-2, is where the repertoires were released. The sample metadata nearly always contained a de-identified subject ID, COVID-19 status, age in years and sex. The samples were drawn from the first 160 participants of the ongoing ImmuneRACE study and from 950 to 1,500 subjects provided by 6 global collaborators. Deeply sampled blood TCRbeta repertoires from subjects exposed to, actively infected with, or recovered from COVID-19 were included in the dataset. The prospective study material was composed of cDNA or gDNA derived from T cells, B-cell-depleted T cells, or PBMCs. Where HLA class I and class II types were available, the types were taken from metadata supplied by the sample provider, not from assay-based typing.

TCRbeta CDR3 regions were amplified from genomic DNA using the immunoSEQ Assay, a bias-controlled multiplex PCR. For the original study's pipeline: The number of nucleated cells in each sample was estimated from the amplification of reference gene primers within the assay. Sequence reads were collapsed and filtered to measure the absolute abundance of every unique TCRbeta CDR3 rearrangement. For each sample, productive Simpson clonality was calculated as the square root of Simpson's diversity index across productive rearrangements. Sourced from immuneACCESS, this table was stored by TCRdb with only in-frame sequences that have V and J called. A share of the clones is absent; for the studies checked, an unresolved V gene accounts for under half, and the remainder has no known explanation. D and trimming were read from the DNA, whereas the V and J calls and clone size are those reported in that table. For this sample the table gives 90,000 to 150,000 clones, of which approximately 81% were detected only once. The ten top clones hold almost 4% of the sample.

Whole blood was collected in K2EDTA tubes by collaborating institutions according to the institutions' own protocols. For TCRbeta analysis, collaborators shipped samples as frozen whole blood, isolated PBMCs, or DNA extracted from either of those sample types. On this clone itself: Its specific antigen is unknown. No clone much larger than this one lies a single base away; base qualities are absent.

Taken from cysteine to phenylalanine, the CDR3 has 15 residues. Only the CDR3 portion is preserved as DNA: 45 bases, with reading frame beginning at the first base. CDR1 and CDR2 are drawn from the germline V gene: SGHTA, FQGNSA. Germline trimming amounts to 1 base on V and 7 bases on J, with 4 as the count of junction bases outside the gene matches. The paper as a whole reports these results and caveats: How much clinical and demographic metadata was included differed by source and by participant, and the metadata was provided uncurated.

The sequenced material came from peripheral blood. The receptor was isolated from a woman of 80 years or more with acute or convalescent COVID-19. The V gene is TRBV7-2 and the J gene is TRBJ2-4, with 10 middle bases fitting TRBD1. In nucleotide form, the sequence is TGTGCCAGCAGCTTAGTGGGACAGGGGAATAACATTCAGTACTTC. Translated, it gives CASSLVGQGNNIQYF.